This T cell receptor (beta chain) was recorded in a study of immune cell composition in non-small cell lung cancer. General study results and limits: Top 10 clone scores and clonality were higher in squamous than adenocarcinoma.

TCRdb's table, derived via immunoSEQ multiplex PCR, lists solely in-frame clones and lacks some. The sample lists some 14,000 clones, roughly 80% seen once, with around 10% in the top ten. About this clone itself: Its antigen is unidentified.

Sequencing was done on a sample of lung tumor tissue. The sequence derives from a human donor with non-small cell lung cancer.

The CDR3 DNA sequence: TGTGCCAGTAGGATTGGACAGAGTTTCAAAAACATTCAGTACTTC. Amino acid sequence: CASRIGQSFKNIQYF. The chain uses TRBV19 and TRBJ2-4; tentative D call: TRBD1 (6 bases). Germline V gene lookup returns CDR1 LNHDA and CDR2 SQIVND (reference sequence). V lost 6 bases to trimming and J lost 3 bases, with 15 bases between them. The CDR3 consists of 15 residues.